This T cell receptor (beta chain) was documented in a study of blood T cell repertoires in COVID-19 (dated by TCRdb to 2018 to 2021). For context, the study as a whole: Samples covering the acute and convalescent phases of COVID-19 were provided by collaborators in the United States, Italy and Spain. The prospective study material was composed of cDNA or gDNA derived from T cells, B-cell-depleted T cells, or PBMCs. The samples were drawn from two sources: the first 160 participants of the ongoing ImmuneRACE study, and 1,000 to 1,500 subjects contributed by 6 global collaborators. Where HLA class I and class II types were available, the types were taken from metadata supplied by the sample provider, not from assay-based typing. The repertoires were released in a freely available public database intended as a resource for research on the immune response to SARS-CoV-2. The sample metadata nearly always contained a de-identified subject ID, COVID-19 status, age in years and sex. Deeply sampled blood TCRbeta repertoires from subjects exposed to, actively infected with, or recovered from COVID-19 were included in the dataset.

From the cysteine through the phenylalanine, the CDR3 covers 15 amino acids. This entry keeps only the CDR3 DNA: 45 bases, framed from base 1. Looking up the germline V gene (reference sequence) yields CDR1 LNHDA and CDR2 SQIVND. V drops 0 bases and J drops 2 bases, leaving 10 bases in between. TCRbeta CDR3 regions were amplified from genomic DNA using the immunoSEQ Assay, a bias-controlled multiplex PCR. The paper's data handling went like this. Nucleated cell counts per sample were estimated from amplification of reference gene primers within the assay. To quantify the absolute abundance of each unique TCRbeta CDR3 rearrangement, sequence reads were collapsed and filtered. For each sample, productive Simpson clonality was calculated by taking the square root of Simpson's diversity index across productive rearrangements. The table was pulled from immuneACCESS by TCRdb, which kept in-frame rearrangements only. Such tables lose some clones; where checked, under half of the loss comes from unresolved V genes, and the rest has no known cause. V, J and clone size were drawn from that table, and D and trimming were deduced from the DNA. The sample table contains around 300,000 clones; only one count was recorded for roughly 90% of them. Of the sample, under 3.5% is held by the ten largest clones.

About this clone: No cognate antigen has been identified for it. No base quality information exists; no much larger clone differs at one position.

One collaborating source in Seattle enrolled patients while the patients were actively infected and followed the patients over time throughout the course of disease. The collaborating institutions used their own protocols to collect whole blood in K2EDTA tubes. For TCRbeta analysis, collaborator samples were shipped as frozen whole blood, as isolated PBMCs, or as DNA extracted from either sample type. Here is what the overall study found, with its caveats: The amount of clinical and demographic metadata varied by source and participant and was provided uncurated.

The sequence was obtained from a woman aged 25 to 39 with COVID-19, enrolled during active disease. Material for sequencing was peripheral blood. The V and J genes are TRBV19 and TRBJ2-5; the D gene is not confidently resolved. The nucleotide sequence is given as TGTGCCAGTAGTATAGATCTGGAGCTACAAGAGACCCAGTACTTC. It encodes CASSIDLELQETQYF.